A single sample is the source of the 25 T cell receptor beta chains below, sequenced in a study of PD-1 blockade in classical Hodgkin lymphoma. TCRdb keeps only in-frame clones here, not all; method: immunoSEQ multiplex PCR. The sample includes around 10,000 clones, about 93% of them seen just once. Brentuximab vedotin exposure varied, and every patient relapsed after autologous stem cell transplantation. The starting material was peripheral blood mononuclear cells (PBMCs), obtained at baseline. The receptors here all came from a human donor with classical Hodgkin lymphoma.

The J gene is TRBJ2-3, the V gene TRBV21-1; the table names TRBD2, a call not compared with the DNA. TRBV21-1 is a pseudogene locus. There are 21 residues in the CDR3. CDR3 coding DNA: TGTGCCAGCAGCAAAGACGCCGGACTAGCGGATCACGGAACCATACAAGATACGCAGTATTTT. Translation: CASSKDAGLADHGTIQDTQYF.

V is TRBV5-1 and J is TRBJ2-1; no firm D call. The CDR3 runs to 13 residues. The V end lost 0 bases, the J end lost 5 bases, and 6 bases lay between the germline ends. The germline V gene has CDR1 SGHRS and CDR2 YFSETQ. The DNA of the CDR3 is TGCGCCAGCAGCTTGGGAACAAACAATGAGCAGTTCTTC. Translating gives CASSLGTNNEQFF.

The V and J genes are TRBV18 and TRBJ1-2, with D unresolved. Between the trimmed V and J ends, which lost 2 bases and 4 bases, there was a span of 11 bases. This CDR3 is 14 amino acids long. Germline CDR1 and CDR2: KGHSH and LQKENI. This CDR3 is CASSPGQDPYGYTF. The CDR3 DNA is TGTGCCAGCTCACCAGGGCAGGACCCCTATGGCTACACCTTC.

J is TRBJ2-7 and V is TRBV27, with unresolved D. Germline CDR1 and CDR2: MNHEY and SMNVEV (reference sequence). V gave up 0 bases and J gave up 0 bases, with 3 bases separating them. This CDR3 spans 13 amino acids. CDR3 amino acids: CASSLSPSYEQYF. Here the CDR3 DNA reads TGTGCCAGCAGTTTATCCCCCTCCTACGAGCAGTACTTC.

V usage is TRBV27 and J usage is TRBJ2-1; 15 bases match TRBD2. V dropped 7 bases and J dropped 7; count of bases not matched to a gene: 5. The CDR3 is 15 amino acids. Per germline, CDR1 MNHEY and CDR2 SMNVEV (reference sequence). The CDR3 coding sequence is TGTGCCAGCAACACGGGGACTAGCGGGAGGAATGAGCAGTTCTTC. Its translation: CASNTGTSGRNEQFF.

The chain is built from TRBV10-3 and TRBJ2-5, with 8 positions matching TRBD1. Trimming took 10 bases from V and 5 from J; bases not matched to a gene: 6. This CDR3 comprises 12 residues. The V gene's germline CDR1 is ENHRY and CDR2 SYGVKD. CDR3 nucleotide sequence: TGTGCCACTGGGACAGGAGACGAGACCCAGTACTTC. It encodes CATGTGDETQYF.

This chain connects TRBV7-9 to TRBJ1-4, with D possibly matching TRBD1 (5 bases). CDR3 length: 16 amino acids. Trimming shortened V by 1 base and J by 5 bases, and 14 bases separated the two germline ends. CDR1 and CDR2 from the germline V gene are SEHNR and FQNEAQ (reference sequence). The CDR3 region has the DNA TGTGCCAGCAGCTTAGGGTCGGGGCTTCGGAATGAAAAACTGTTTTTT. Protein: CASSLGSGLRNEKLFF. Drawing the rest from reference TRBV7-9 and TRBJ1-4, the complete variable domain is DTGVSQNPRHKITKRGQNVTFRCDPISEHNRLYWYRQTLGQGPEFLTYFQNEAQLEKSRLLSDRFSAERPKGSFSTLEIQRTEQGDSAMYLCASSLGSGLRNEKLFFGSGTQLSVL.

The chain couples TRBV5-1 to TRBJ2-5, with D uncertain. V lost 1 base and J 0 bases, leaving 7 bases between the germline ends. CDR1 is SGHRS and CDR2 is YFSETQ in the germline V gene. The CDR3 consists of 14 residues. For the CDR3, the DNA is TGCGCCAGCAGCTTGTCTGGGTACCAAGAGACCCAGTACTTC. The encoded protein is CASSLSGYQETQYF. Full variable domain (outside the CDR3, taken from reference TRBV5-1 and TRBJ2-5): KAGVTQTPRYLIKTRGQQVTLSCSPISGHRSVSWYQQTPGQGLQFLFEYFSETQRNKGNFPGRFSGRQFSNSRSEMNVSTLELGDSALYLCASSLSGYQETQYFGPGTRLLVL.

The V call is TRBV6-6, the J call TRBJ2-7, with TRBD1 as a possible D gene (5 bases). V was cut by 1 base and J by 4 bases, with 14 bases left in between. CDR3 length equals 15 residues. CDR1 and CDR2 from the germline V gene are MNHNY and SVGAGI (reference sequence). DNA for the CDR3: TGTGCCAGCAGTTACTTGGGGCCGCTCCTTTACGAGCAGTACTTC. It codes for CASSYLGPLLYEQYF.

In nucleotides, the CDR3 is TGTGCCAGCAGCTTGTTCTCGTCCAGATTCAATCAGCCCCAGCATTTT. Protein product: CASSLFSSRFNQPQHF. This chain joins TRBV5-8 and TRBJ1-5; D remains ambiguous. Germline-derived CDR1 and CDR2 are SGHTS and YDEGEE. This CDR3 spans 16 amino acids. V dropped 1 base and J dropped 3 bases, with 14 bases sitting between them. The full variable domain, with the rest looked up from reference TRBV5-8 and TRBJ1-5, is EAGVTQSPTHLIKTRGQQATLRCSPISGHTSVYWYQQALGLGLQFLLWYDEGEERNRGNFPPRFSGRQFPNYSSELNVNALELEDSALYLCASSLFSSRFNQPQHFGDGTRLSIL.

With respect to this clone: At one boundary the junction diverges from the germline segment, which might be a read error. This chain links TRBV28 with TRBJ2-7, with a weak D call TRBD2 (5 bases). The CDR3 is 14 amino acids. Germline CDR1 MDHEN, CDR2 SYDVKM. CDR3 nucleotides: TGTGCCAGCAGTTCCCTCGCATCGGGGAGTGGATGGAGCTTC. It codes for CASSSLASGSGWSF. Drawing the rest from reference TRBV28 and TRBJ2-7, the complete variable domain is DVKVTQSSRYLVKRTGEKVFLECVQDMDHENMFWYRQDPGLGLRLIYFSYDVKMKEKGDIPEGYSVSREKKERFSLILESASTNQTSMYLCASSSLASGSGWSFGPGTRLTVT.

This sequence joins TRBV7-2 and TRBJ2-7; TRBD2 aligns across 10 bases. Germline-derived CDR1 and CDR2 are SGHTA and FQGNSA. The J segment lost 6 bases and the V segment lost 4 bases, leaving 12 bases of the junction unmatched. CDR3 size: 16 residues. CDR3 sequence (DNA): TGTGCCAGCAGCTCGACTAGCGGGTTGACTGTTGGCGAGCAGTACTTC. It translates to CASSSTSGLTVGEQYF.

V gene TRBV5-1 combines with J gene TRBJ1-1, with a weak D call TRBD1 (5 bases). Germline CDR1 reads SGHRS; CDR2 reads YFSETQ. The CDR3 has 15 amino acids. The V end was cut by 1 base, the J end by 0 bases, with 10 bases between. The CDR3 is CASSLFGGMNTEAFF. The CDR3 DNA sequence: TGCGCCAGCAGCTTGTTTGGGGGGATGAACACTGAAGCTTTCTTT.

The chain is built from TRBV5-1 and TRBJ2-1; D call uncertain. The CDR3 loop spans 12 amino acids. Germline CDR1 reads SGHRS; CDR2 reads YFSETQ. The V gene lost 1 base and the J gene lost 6 bases, with 5 bases spanning the gap. CDR3 bases: TGCGCCAGCAGCTTGCCTACCAATGAGCAGTTCTTC. Its translation: CASSLPTNEQFF.

The chain couples TRBV9 to TRBJ2-4; D remains ambiguous. This CDR3 spans 13 amino acids. In germline, CDR1 is SGDLS, CDR2 YYNGEE. V was trimmed by 0 bases and J by 3 bases, leaving 4 bases between them. CDR3 region: CASSVEDKNIQYF. CDR3 DNA sequence: TGTGCCAGCAGCGTAGAAGACAAAAACATTCAGTACTTC.

This chain joins TRBV6-5 and TRBJ2-2; 8 nucleotides agree with TRBD2. Germline CDR1 and CDR2: MNHEY and SVGAGI. The length of the CDR3 is 15 residues. V shed 7 bases, J shed 7 bases, and the junction held 11 bases outside the gene matches. Here the CDR3 reads CASKKRGLGVGELFF. For the CDR3, the DNA is TGTGCCAGCAAGAAGCGGGGACTAGGGGTCGGGGAGCTGTTTTTT.

The rearrangement joins TRBV9 to TRBJ2-6; 8 nucleotides align to TRBD1. The ends lost 7 bases at V and 4 bases at J; junction bases unmatched: 7. Germline V lookup: CDR1 SGDLS, CDR2 YYNGEE. The CDR3 consists of 15 residues. The CDR3 DNA is TGTGCCAGCTCGTCAGGGGGCGAAGGGGCCAACGTCCTGACTTTC. Translated, it gives CASSSGGEGANVLTF.

J is TRBJ1-6 and V is TRBV6-5; D gene ambiguous. V was cut by 0 bases and J by 7 bases, with 10 bases left in between. The CDR3 runs to 15 residues. Germline values: CDR1 MNHEY, CDR2 SVGAGI. CDR3 bases: TGTGCCAGCAGTTACTCCTGGACCGTGAATTCACCCCTCCACTTT. This codes for CASSYSWTVNSPLHF.

The chain has TRBV13 and TRBJ2-3; 10 positions agree with TRBD2. The V gene's germline CDR1 is PRHDT and CDR2 FYEKMQ (reference sequence). V shed 4 bases and J 3 bases; nucleotides not matched to a gene: 10. This CDR3 comprises 17 residues. The CDR3 region is CASSSGLATPQTDTQYF. The CDR3 DNA follows: TGTGCCAGCAGCTCGGGACTAGCGACGCCACAAACAGATACGCAGTATTTT.

This chain joins TRBV7-9 and TRBJ2-7; D might be TRBD2 (5 bases). The CDR3 loop spans 13 amino acids. Germline V gene lookup returns CDR1 SEHNR and CDR2 FQNEAQ (reference sequence). With 1 base removed from V and 5 bases from J, the gap between germline ends came to 9 bases. The chain's CDR3 is CASSLERAHEQYF. The DNA of the CDR3 is TGTGCCAGCAGCTTAGAGAGGGCGCACGAGCAGTACTTC.

This clone was counted only a few times. The V gene is TRBV19, the J gene TRBJ1-5; 8 bases match TRBD1. Looked up from germline, CDR1 is LNHDA and CDR2 is SQIVND (reference sequence). The CDR3 is 16 amino acids. With 6 bases clipped from V and 1 base from J, the junction kept 8 bases outside the gene matches. The CDR3 DNA reads as TGTGCCAGTAGCACCAGGGGGCGGGGGAGCAATCAGCCCCAGCATTTT. The encoded protein is CASSTRGRGSNQPQHF. The variable domain in full, with the rest retrieved from reference TRBV19 and TRBJ1-5, is DGGITQSPKYLFRKEGQNVTLSCEQNLNHDAMYWYRQDPGQGLRLIYYSQIVNDFQKGDIAEGYSVSREKKESFPLTVTSAQKNPTAFYLCASSTRGRGSNQPQHFGDGTRLSIL.

Points on this clone: At one end the junction does not follow the germline gene, possibly because of a read error. The sample has other DNA sequences that encode this CDR3 too. This chain uses TRBV27 with TRBJ2-2; unclear D gene. The germline gives CDR1 MNHEY, CDR2 SMNVEV (reference sequence). CDR3 length equals 16 residues. The CDR3 reads CASSLSGQVNTGELFF. In nucleotides, the CDR3 is TGTGCCAGCAGTCTATCTGGGCAGGTGAACACCGGGGAGCTGTTTTTT.

The V gene is TRBV6-1, the J gene TRBJ2-1, with D perhaps matching TRBD2 (6 bases). Trimming took off 4 bases at V and 7 bases at J, with 17 bases between the two ends. The CDR3 runs 15 residues. CDR1 is MNHNS, CDR2 SASEGT, per germline. CDR3 bases: TGTGCCAGCAGTGGGAGAGCTGCAGGGAGGAATGAGCAGTTCTTC. It encodes CASSGRAAGRNEQFF.

The rearrangement joins TRBV29-1 to TRBJ1-5; tentative D call: TRBD1 (5 bases). CDR3 size: 13 residues. In germline, CDR1 is SQVTM, CDR2 ANQGSEA. Trimming removed 4 bases at V and 7 bases at J, with 14 bases between. The CDR3 DNA reads TGCAGCGTTGGGGAGGGGACGAAACAGCCCCAGCATTTT. This sequence encodes CSVGEGTKQPQHF.

The chain uses TRBV6-1 and TRBJ2-7; 13 bases map to TRBD2. Germline loops: CDR1 MNHNS, CDR2 SASEGT. The CDR3 is 14 residues long. J lost 6 bases, V lost 7 bases, and 6 bases had no gene match. DNA for the CDR3: TGTGCCAGCACTGGGACTAGCGGGACAAGCGAGCAGTACTTC. It encodes CASTGTSGTSEQYF.